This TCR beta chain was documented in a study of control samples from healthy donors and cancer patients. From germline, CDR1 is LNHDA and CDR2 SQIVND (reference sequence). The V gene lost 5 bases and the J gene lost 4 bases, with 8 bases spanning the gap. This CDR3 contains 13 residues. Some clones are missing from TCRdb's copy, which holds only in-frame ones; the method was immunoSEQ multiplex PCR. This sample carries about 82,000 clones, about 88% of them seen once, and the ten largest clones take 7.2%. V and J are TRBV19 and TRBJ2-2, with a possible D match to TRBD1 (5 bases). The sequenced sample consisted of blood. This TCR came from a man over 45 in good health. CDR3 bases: TGTGCCAGTAGTGAAGGGGTCACCGGGGAGCTGTTTTTT. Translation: CASSEGVTGELFF.